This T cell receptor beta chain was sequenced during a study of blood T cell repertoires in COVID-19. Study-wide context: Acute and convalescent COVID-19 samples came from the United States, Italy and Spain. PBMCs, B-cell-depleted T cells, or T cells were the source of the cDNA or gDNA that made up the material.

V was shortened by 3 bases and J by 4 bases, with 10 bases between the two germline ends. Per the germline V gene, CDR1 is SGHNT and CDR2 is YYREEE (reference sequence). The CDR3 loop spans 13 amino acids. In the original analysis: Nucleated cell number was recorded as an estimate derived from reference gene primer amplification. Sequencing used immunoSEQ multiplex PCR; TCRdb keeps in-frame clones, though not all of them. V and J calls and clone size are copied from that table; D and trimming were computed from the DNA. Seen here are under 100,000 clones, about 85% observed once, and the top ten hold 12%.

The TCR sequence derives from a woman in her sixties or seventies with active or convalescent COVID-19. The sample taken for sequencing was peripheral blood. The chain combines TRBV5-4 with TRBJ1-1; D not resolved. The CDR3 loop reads CASSSHEGTEAFF. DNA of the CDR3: TGTGCCAGCAGCTCGCACGAGGGCACTGAAGCTTTCTTT.